These T cell receptor beta chains were read from a single sample in a study of beta chain features in type 1 diabetes. Generated by immunoSEQ multiplex PCR, the TCRdb table keeps only in-frame clones and is missing some. The data show about 260,000 clones, over 65% seen once. The sequenced material came from naive CD4+ T cells from blood. All receptors derive from a man younger than 40 in good health. Both conserved end residues are trimmed from each CDR3. The order of the fields is D gene, V gene, CDR3 protein. The D gene is left open where the match is weak.

TRBD1,TRBV25-1,ASRSGGEENTGELF
NA,TRBV30,AWSVEGPNGYT
NA,TRBV7-9,ASSATGKGTDTQY
TRBD1,TRBV15,ATKPGQGSDTQY
NA,TRBV29-1,SVRGRSTDTQY
NA,TRBV29-1,SVELTGVGTGELF
TRBD1,TRBV7-9,ASSQPGQSSYEQY
TRBD1,TRBV7-2,ASSSQGAPYEQY
NA,TRBV7-9,ASSPLSGEQY
TRBD2,TRBV30,AWNSGEETGELF
TRBD2,TRBV30,AWSDPGGPDTQY
TRBD2,TRBV30,AWSDRGLARPSTDTQY
TRBD2,TRBV7-7,ASSSSLIAGVITGELF
NA,TRBV9,ASSVDEENIQY
TRBD2,TRBV4-3,ASSPSGGGLQETQY
NA,TRBV9,ASSVGQLNSPLH
NA,TRBV11-2,ASFRRETQY
TRBD2,TRBV30,AWSGGSSYEQY
NA,TRBV5-1,ASSYLTGKAGELF
TRBD1,TRBV29-1,TQGQANSGANVLT
NA,TRBV11-2,ASSLVRGPRSKNIQY
TRBD2,TRBV5-4,ASSHAGTRSTGELF
NA,TRBV5-1,ASSFYSSGAYEQY
NA,TRBV7-2,ASSFDSNTEAF
TRBD2,TRBV30,AWSRDLAGQETQY
NA,TRBV30,AWSVGTAYNEQF
NA,TRBV9,ASSVVENYGYT
TRBD1,TRBV30,ASTDRGRDTQY
NA,TRBV20-1,SGLYNEQF
TRBD2,TRBV11-2,ASSPTSGEGETQY
NA,TRBV18,ASSRLQGKQY
TRBD1,TRBV25-1,ASSYSGQLADTQY
TRBD2,TRBV29-1,SVQRRGGHYEQY
NA,TRBV2,ASSYDRSVYGYT
NA,TRBV30,AWSVRVNTGELF
NA,TRBV7-9,ASRALAEGAYEQY
NA,TRBV5-1,ASRILTVNTEAF
TRBD1,TRBV10-3,AISESGRDSNEKLF
NA,TRBV29-1,SVGERGNQPQH
TRBD2,TRBV29-1,SVARLAGGPRAQY
TRBD2,TRBV25-1,ASRVAGGLNEQF
NA,TRBV30,AWSGTRSYEQY
NA,TRBV30,AWSRGSLGEQY
NA,TRBV30,AWSPPRVSTDTQY
NA,TRBV7-2,ASSSPRGATYEQY
NA,TRBV29-1,SVGQRSHTDTQY
TRBD2,TRBV30,AWSEGTNLGTQY
NA,TRBV10-3,ASTPGQDGGGELF
NA,TRBV30,AWTTKKFQPYSNQPQH
NA,TRBV29-1,SVAPLLKETQY
TRBD2,TRBV5-1,ASSPSGRPGNNEQF
NA,TRBV7-2,ASSLGPSYEQY
TRBD2,TRBV29-1,SGTGTSGTDTQY
TRBD1,TRBV30,AWSVRGSGTGQPQH
NA,TRBV29-1,SVGQMNTGELF
NA,TRBV9,ASSVDLLQETQY
NA,TRBV29-1,SVRKSSGANVLT
TRBD1,TRBV14,ASSQDSGQGGSPLH
TRBD1,TRBV7-2,ASSFRQGEANYEQY
NA,TRBV29-1,SVGDEKLF